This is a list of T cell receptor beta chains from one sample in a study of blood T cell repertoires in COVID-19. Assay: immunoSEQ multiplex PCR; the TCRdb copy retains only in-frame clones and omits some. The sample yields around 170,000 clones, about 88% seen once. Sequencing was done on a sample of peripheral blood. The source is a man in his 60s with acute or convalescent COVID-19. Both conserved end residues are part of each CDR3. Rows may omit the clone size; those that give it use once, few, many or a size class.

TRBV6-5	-	CASSLGGDTQYF
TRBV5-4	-	CASSTGVNEKLFF
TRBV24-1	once	CATSSPTGNTEAFF
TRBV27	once	CASSLSSTLNIQYF
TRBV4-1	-	CASSQDPATWNTEAFF
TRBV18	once	CASSPYGDQPQHF
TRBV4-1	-	CASSQVGTSGAHEQFF
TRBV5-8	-	CASSLYVTANYGYTF
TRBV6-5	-	CASSYQTGGNYGYTF
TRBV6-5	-	CASSYGLATDTQYF
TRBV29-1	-	CSVDPSNTGELFF
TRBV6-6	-	CASSPIQGGRQPQHF
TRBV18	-	CASSPGSTGELFF
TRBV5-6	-	CASSLGWRVSTDTQYF
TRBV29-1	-	CSVERGGQNNYGYTF
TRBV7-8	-	CASSHWGSGSNEQFF
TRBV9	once	CASSVARGVGYTF
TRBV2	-	CASSGSSGGAHTQYF
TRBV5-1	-	CASSTGLGPRANVLTF
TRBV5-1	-	CASSLRQGNTGELFF
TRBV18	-	CASSSTGSSDGYTF
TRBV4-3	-	CASSQEHRVVTEAFF
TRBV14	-	CASSPQQGYAEAFF
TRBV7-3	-	CASSLDAGSTDTQYF
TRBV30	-	CAWSVLRQGSRHSPLHF
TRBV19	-	CASSFSDREVYGYTF
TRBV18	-	CASSPIDGRDTIYF
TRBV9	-	CASSATGLGDTQYF
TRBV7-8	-	CASLPRDRGRLVNTEAFF
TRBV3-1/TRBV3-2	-	CASSPIRGSETQYF
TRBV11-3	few	CASSSRQIQETQYF
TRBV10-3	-	CAISPGDRQETQYF
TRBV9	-	CASSPGLAGVETQYF
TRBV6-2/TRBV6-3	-	CASSSEGLVGTDTQYF
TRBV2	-	CASRETTSGRDTQYF
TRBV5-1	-	CASSLVTSGTGELFF
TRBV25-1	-	CASRAGQAGQETQYF